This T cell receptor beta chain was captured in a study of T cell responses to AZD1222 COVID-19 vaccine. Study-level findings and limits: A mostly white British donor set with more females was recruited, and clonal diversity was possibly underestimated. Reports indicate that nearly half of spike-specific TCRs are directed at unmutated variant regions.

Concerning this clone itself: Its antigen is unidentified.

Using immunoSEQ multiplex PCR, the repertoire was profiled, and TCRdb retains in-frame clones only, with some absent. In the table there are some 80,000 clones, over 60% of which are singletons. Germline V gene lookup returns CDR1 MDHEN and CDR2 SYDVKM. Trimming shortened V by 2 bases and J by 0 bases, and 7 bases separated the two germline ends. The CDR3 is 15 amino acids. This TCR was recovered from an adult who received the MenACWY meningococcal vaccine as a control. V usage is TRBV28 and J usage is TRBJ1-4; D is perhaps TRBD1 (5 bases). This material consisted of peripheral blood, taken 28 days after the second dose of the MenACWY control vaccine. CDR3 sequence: CASSLGGATNEKLFF. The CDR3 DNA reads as TGTGCCAGCAGTTTAGGGGGGGCAACTAATGAAAAACTGTTTTTT.